The clone carrying this TCR beta chain occurred many times. The antigen is not known. This entry is derived from a study of T cell repertoires in cytomegalovirus infection. As for the study in general: It was the public TCR beta signatures that indicated both CMV infection and matching HLA type.

CDR1 and CDR2 (germline): SGHVS, FNYEAQ. This CDR3 has 16 residues. The ends were cut back, 5 bases at V and 2 bases at J, with 18 bases in the middle. Study-level points and caveats: Based on cumulative public TCR beta family frequency, carriers of CMV plus the relevant HLA were identified. There were HLA-C-restricted CMV-specific TCR beta clonotypes dominating the ex vivo response.

TCRdb redid the calling of the reads with MiXCR, one entry per CDR3 protein. The sample contains a few hundred thousand distinct CDR3 sequences, 15% to 20% of which appear only once. Sample: PBMCs. This rearrangement joins TRBV7-6 to TRBJ2-5, with no clear D. The TCR sequence derives from a human donor in good health (CMV status not recorded). Some clones in this sample may be carry-over from other donors' samples. The CDR3 DNA follows: TGTGCCAGCAGCCCATCTAAGCCGAGTATTCAAGAGACCCAGTACTTC. Translated: CASSPSKPSIQETQYF.